This passage covers 26 T cell receptor beta chains from one sample sequenced in a study of technical replicates of blood from several donors. The method was immunoSEQ multiplex PCR; TCRdb's version includes in-frame clones alone and lacks a portion of them. The sample lists 76,000 or so clones; approximately 86% were seen once. Material: PBMCs. These receptors originate from a human donor in good health. Some clones in this sample may be carry-over from other donors' samples.

This clone occurred once. The same CDR3 can be traced to other DNA sequences in this sample. J is TRBJ2-7 and V is TRBV18, with 9 bases identical to TRBD1. This CDR3 has 14 residues. The V and J ends lost 3 bases and 1 base, in that order; junction bases with no gene match: 1. Germline V gene sequence: CDR1 KGHSH, CDR2 LQKENI. The CDR3 region is CASSPGTGSYEQYF. The CDR3 coding sequence is TGTGCCAGCTCACCCGGGACAGGGTCCTACGAGCAGTACTTC.

The chain uses TRBV15 and TRBJ1-6; D is unclear. Trimming left V 0 bases short and J 6 bases short, with 6 bases between. The CDR3 length is 14 residues. Germline values: CDR1 LNHNV, CDR2 YYDKDF (reference sequence). This chain's CDR3 is CATSRDGSNSPLHF. The CDR3 coding sequence is TGTGCCACCAGCAGAGATGGGAGTAATTCACCCCTCCACTTT.

This rearrangement joins TRBV30 to TRBJ2-5, with TRBD2 matching 10 bases. The trim removed 6 bases at V and 5 bases at J, leaving 6 bases unmatched. CDR1 GTSNPN and CDR2 SVGIG come from the germline V gene (reference sequence). The CDR3 extends over 13 amino acids. The DNA of the CDR3 is TGTGCCTGTCGCCTAGCGGGAGCGGAGACCCAGTACTTC. Translation gives CACRLAGAETQYF.

The CDR3 reads CASSAETGRSDGYTF. The CDR3 bases are TGTGCCAGCAGCGCTGAGACAGGGAGGAGTGATGGCTACACCTTC. The chain employs TRBV9 and TRBJ1-2; 7 bases map to TRBD1. The CDR3 is made up of 15 amino acids. J lost 6 bases, V lost 3 bases, and 11 bases had no gene match. Germline loops: CDR1 SGDLS, CDR2 YYNGEE. The full variable domain, completed using reference TRBV9 and TRBJ1-2, is DSGVTQTPKHLITATGQRVTLRCSPRSGDLSVYWYQQSLDQGLQFLIQYYNGEERAKGNILERFSAQQFPDLHSELNLSSLELGDSALYFCASSAETGRSDGYTFGSGTRLTVV.

The chain has TRBV5-4 and TRBJ1-1; 12 bases line up with TRBD1. The CDR3 has 12 residues. Germline-derived CDR1 and CDR2 are SGHNT and YYREEE (reference sequence). Trimming removed 7 bases from V and 8 bases from J; junction bases left unmatched: 3. The CDR3 nucleotides read TGTGCCAGCGGGGGACAGGGGGCCGAAGCTTTCTTT. Protein: CASGGQGAEAFF.

The chain is built from TRBV5-4 and TRBJ2-1, with 11 nucleotides matching TRBD2. The CDR3 spans 16 residues. J lost 3 bases, V lost 3 bases, and 5 bases had no gene match. CDR1 is SGHNT and CDR2 is YYREEE in the germline V gene (reference sequence). The CDR3 loop is CASSSLGLAVYNEQFF. The CDR3 nucleotides read TGTGCCAGCAGCTCCTTGGGACTAGCGGTCTACAATGAGCAGTTCTTC.

This rearrangement joins TRBV10-3 to TRBJ1-6; weak D call: TRBD1 (6 bases). V lost 6 bases to trimming and J lost 7 bases, with 16 bases between them. The CDR3 is made up of 15 amino acids. Germline CDR1 is ENHRY and CDR2 is SYGVKD. The CDR3 DNA sequence: TGTGCCATCAGACAGGGCCCCGTGTCCAATTCACCCCTCCACTTT. It is translated as CAIRQGPVSNSPLHF.

V and J are TRBV29-1 and TRBJ1-1; D remains ambiguous. The CDR3 runs to 12 residues. Germline values: CDR1 SQVTM, CDR2 ANQGSEA. The V gene lost 4 bases and the J gene lost 1 base, with 7 bases spanning the gap. CDR3 DNA: TGCAGCGTTGGAGGTGGGAACACTGAAGCTTTCTTT. Its protein is CSVGGGNTEAFF.

The genes are TRBV7-9 and TRBJ1-1; TRBD1 matches 8 bases. The V and J ends lost 5 bases and 4 bases, in that order; junction bases with no gene match: 6. Per germline, CDR1 SEHNR and CDR2 FQNEAQ (reference sequence). The length of the CDR3 is 14 residues. In DNA form, the CDR3 reads TGTGCCAGCAGCCGACAGGGGATCAGCACTGAAGCTTTCTTT. Translating gives CASSRQGISTEAFF.

This clone has a handful of counts. The chain uses TRBV5-1 and TRBJ2-7; a possible D gene is TRBD1 (6 bases). Trimming removed 4 bases from V and 3 bases from J, with 11 bases in between. The CDR3 is 13 residues long. CDR1 and CDR2 (germline): SGHRS, YFSETQ. The CDR3 DNA follows: TGCGCCAGCAGCGCTACAGGGAACTACGAGCAGTACTTC. Its translation is CASSATGNYEQYF.

This chain joins TRBV6-6 and TRBJ1-2; D call uncertain. Trimming took 6 bases from V and 5 from J, leaving 19 bases between them. The germline CDR1 and CDR2 sequences are MNHNY and SVGAGI (reference sequence). The CDR3 sequence is 15 residues long. CDR3 nucleotide sequence: TGTGCCAGCAGCTACACCCGGGGTTACGGGTATGGCTACACCTTC. It specifies CASSYTRGYGYGYTF.

The rearrangement uses TRBV4-1 and TRBJ1-6, with TRBD1 matching 7 bases. This CDR3 has 14 residues. Per germline, CDR1 MGHRA and CDR2 YSYEKL. J lost 7 bases, V lost 3 bases, and 3 bases had no gene match. The CDR3 DNA follows: TGCGCCAGCAGCCACGGGGACAGCAATTCACCCCTCCACTTT. This sequence encodes CASSHGDSNSPLHF.

This clone was picked up a small number of times. V is TRBV7-2 and J is TRBJ2-7; 9 positions agree with TRBD1. Unmatched junction bases numbered 6, after V lost 4 bases and J lost 5 bases. The CDR3 contains 14 residues. Germline V lookup: CDR1 SGHTA, CDR2 FQGNSA. CDR3 sequence: CASSSGTGLNEQYF. Here the CDR3 DNA reads TGTGCCAGCAGCTCCGGGACAGGGCTCAACGAGCAGTACTTC.

The rearrangement joins TRBV7-2 to TRBJ2-5, with TRBD2 matching over 10 bases. The V gene's germline CDR1 is SGHTA and CDR2 FQGNSA. The CDR3 length is 17 residues. V shed 1 base and J 5 bases; nucleotides not matched to a gene: 10. DNA for the CDR3: TGTGCCAGCAGCTTAGTGGTAGCGGGGGGCTACAGGGAGACCCAGTACTTC. Encoded protein: CASSLVVAGGYRETQYF.

The gene calls are TRBV4-1 and TRBJ1-2; tentative D call: TRBD1 (6 bases). CDR3 length equals 17 residues. V gave up 0 bases and J gave up 4 bases, with 18 bases separating them. Germline-derived CDR1 and CDR2 are MGHRA and YSYEKL. The CDR3 nucleotides read TGCGCCAGCAGCCAAGATCTGGGGGCGCTAGGTTTCTATGGCTACACCTTC. Translated: CASSQDLGALGFYGYTF.

There are a few counts of this clone. The CDR3 DNA sequence: TGTGCCAGCAGTTGGACGGAAAGCGGTGAGCAGTTCTTC. Translating gives CASSWTESGEQFF. The chain is built from TRBV2 and TRBJ2-1, with D possibly being TRBD2 (5 bases). CDR1 and CDR2 (germline): SNHLY, FYNNEI. The V end was cut by 5 bases, the J end by 9 bases, with 14 bases between. This CDR3 has 13 residues.

The chain combines TRBV7-8 with TRBJ2-5, with D tentatively TRBD2 (6 bases). CDR1 SGHVS and CDR2 FQNEAQ come from the germline V gene. The CDR3 has 14 amino acids. V was pared by 0 bases and J by 8 bases, with 13 bases between. The CDR3 here is CASSLASGVVTQYF. DNA of the CDR3: TGTGCCAGCAGCTTAGCTAGCGGAGTAGTTACCCAGTACTTC.

This chain uses TRBV27 with TRBJ1-2, with 10 positions matching TRBD1. The junction had 1 base not matched to a gene; V was cut back by 6 bases and J by 3 bases. The CDR3 contains 13 residues. Germline CDR1 MNHEY, CDR2 SMNVEV (reference sequence). As DNA, the CDR3 is TGTGCCAGCAGGGGACAGGGGTACTATGGCTACACCTTC. It codes for CASRGQGYYGYTF.

The chain couples TRBV7-3 to TRBJ2-2; D possibly corresponds to TRBD2 (6 bases). Germline CDR1 SGHTA, CDR2 FQGTGA. The CDR3 is 15 residues long. V was clipped by 3 bases and J by 2 bases, with 10 bases between them. The CDR3 sequence is CASSLAGSNTGELFF. In nucleotides, the CDR3 is TGTGCCAGCAGCTTGGCGGGGAGCAACACCGGGGAGCTGTTTTTT.

V gene TRBV10-3 combines with J gene TRBJ2-3; 14 nucleotides line up with TRBD2. With V trimmed by 2 bases and J by 4 bases, 8 bases remained unmatched. CDR1 and CDR2 (germline): ENHRY, SYGVKD. This CDR3 has 18 residues. CDR3 residues: CAISERLAGGPEADTQYF. DNA of the CDR3: TGTGCCATCAGTGAGAGACTAGCGGGAGGGCCAGAGGCAGATACGCAGTATTTT.

V usage is TRBV13 and J usage is TRBJ1-3; D is uncertain. V gave up 3 bases and J gave up 0 bases, with 6 bases separating them. Germline V lookup: CDR1 PRHDT, CDR2 FYEKMQ (reference sequence). The CDR3 spans 14 residues. The CDR3 DNA is TGTGCCAGCAGCTTTACAAACTCTGGAAACACCATATATTTT. As protein: CASSFTNSGNTIYF.

The V and J genes are TRBV5-1 and TRBJ1-1; 9 bases are shared with TRBD1. The CDR3 sequence is 14 residues long. V lost 7 bases to trimming and J lost 5 bases; unmatched junction nucleotides: 9. CDR1 SGHRS and CDR2 YFSETQ come from the germline V gene. The CDR3 here is CASGITGGGTEAFF. As DNA, the CDR3 is TGCGCCAGCGGTATCACAGGGGGCGGAACTGAAGCTTTCTTT.

The V and J genes are TRBV5-1 and TRBJ1-6; TRBD1 agrees at 9 bases. Germline loops: CDR1 SGHRS, CDR2 YFSETQ. The V segment lost 2 bases and the J segment 6 bases; nucleotides outside the gene matches: 3. The CDR3 runs to 15 residues. CDR3 DNA: TGCGCCAGCAGCTTACAGGGGGCAAGTAATTCACCCCTCCACTTT. Residues: CASSLQGASNSPLHF.

The chain couples TRBV18 to TRBJ1-5; 7 positions match TRBD1. Germline CDR1 KGHSH, CDR2 LQKENI. This CDR3 has 14 residues. Trimming cost V 5 bases and J 6 bases; bases outside gene matches: 7. The CDR3 sequence is CASSSGQAGQPQHF. The CDR3 DNA reads as TGTGCCAGCTCATCCGGACAGGCTGGTCAGCCCCAGCATTTT.

The chain recombines TRBV2 with TRBJ2-3; 8 nucleotides align to TRBD1. This CDR3 has 16 amino acids. The trim removed 3 bases at V and 6 bases at J, leaving 11 bases unmatched. Per the germline V gene, CDR1 is SNHLY and CDR2 is FYNNEI. The CDR3 DNA reads TGTGCCAGCAGTGACGTGGGCAGGGGGCGATCGGATACGCAGTATTTT. Translated: CASSDVGRGRSDTQYF.

This clone was recorded once. One end of the junction fails to match germline, which may point to a read error. The gene calls are TRBV7-7 and TRBJ2-3; possible D gene TRBD2, 6 bases. Germline V gene lookup returns CDR1 SSHAT and CDR2 FNYEAQ (reference sequence). CDR3 length: 13 amino acids. CDR3 sequence: CASSLASGDTQYF. The DNA of the CDR3 is TGTGCCAGCAGCCTAGCGTCGGGGGATACGCAGTATTTT.